This T cell receptor beta chain was found in a study of regulatory T cells in long-lasting Graves disease. Regarding time point: newly diagnosed GD, antithyroid drugs for less than 3 months. PBMC RNA served as the TCR library source. Libraries of TCR beta came from iRepertoire HTBI primers plus Arm-PCR of CDR3 regions. Original data processing: Samples collectively showed 62 TRBV and 14 TRBJ segments. TCRdb re-called the multiplex PCR reads with MiXCR, one entry per CDR3 protein. TCRdb assigned the V and J calls; the authors' analysis was not used. The sample yields 400,000 to 550,000 distinct CDR3 sequences, around 15% seen once. These data were also reused for a study on T cells in Graves' hyperthyroidism and ophthalmopathy. As that report states: A set of HTBI primers served as the primers for a first-round RT-PCR of the TCR CDR3.

The sequencing here drew on peripheral blood mononuclear cells (PBMCs), taken at new diagnosis, from a patient treated with antithyroid drugs. The TCR originated in a woman aged 18-35 years with Graves disease.

The DNA for the CDR3 is TGTGCCAGCTCATCCGAGGCCTTGAACACTGAAGCTTTCTTT. Protein sequence: CASSSEALNTEAFF. This chain connects TRBV18 to TRBJ1-1, with D hard to call. Germline loops: CDR1 KGHSH, CDR2 LQKENI. CDR3 length: 14 residues. V dropped 5 bases and J dropped 0 bases, with 10 bases sitting between them.